This T cell receptor beta chain was obtained from a study of shared clonotypes between healthy human individuals. TCRdb keeps only in-frame clones here, not all; method: immunoSEQ multiplex PCR. The sample comprises 2 million to 2.5 million clones, about 90% of which are singletons, and approximately 0.4% rests with the top ten. CDR3 size: 13 residues. Germline V gives CDR1 MNHNS, CDR2 SASEGT. Trimming took off 7 bases at V and 6 bases at J, with 12 bases between the two ends. The donors, healthy adults who were HIV-negative, had experienced no recent acute infections or vaccinations. This clonotype originated in a man in his late teens or twenties in good health. Some clones in this sample may be carry-over from other donors' samples. The chain carries TRBV6-1 and TRBJ2-2, with D maybe TRBD2 (6 bases). The sequencing input was naive CD4+ T cells from PBMCs. Subset: CD45RA+ positively selected. For the CDR3, the DNA is TGTGCCAGCATCAGGCCGGGAGCCGGGGAGCTGTTTTTT. Residues: CASIRPGAGELFF.